One and the same sample provided the 29 T cell receptor beta chains below, sequenced in a study of radiotherapy plus CTLA-4 blockade in lung cancer. Only in-frame clones appear in the TCRdb table, and some are missing; sequencing was by immunoSEQ multiplex PCR. The sample has 85,000 to 95,000 clones; 80% to 85% are singletons. Sequenced here: peripheral blood, sampled from a patient treated with radiotherapy plus ipilimumab. The receptors were sampled from a human donor with non-small cell lung cancer that progressed on radiotherapy plus ipilimumab.

The rearrangement joins TRBV5-1 to TRBJ2-3, with D unresolved. V was clipped by 0 bases and J by 3 bases, with 11 bases between them. Germline V lookup: CDR1 SGHRS, CDR2 YFSETQ. The CDR3 runs to 15 residues. The CDR3 nucleotides are TGCGCCAGCAGCTTGGAAGGAAAGAATACAGATACGCAGTATTTT. Protein: CASSLEGKNTDTQYF.

This clone was counted between two and nine times. This chain uses TRBV7-9 with TRBJ2-7; unclear D gene. The germline V gene encodes CDR1 SEHNR and CDR2 FQNEAQ (reference sequence). The CDR3 totals 13 residues. Trimming pared 1 base from V and 4 bases from J, leaving 8 bases between. CDR3 nucleotide sequence: TGTGCCAGCAGCTTAGTCCCCAGTTACGAGCAGTACTTC. Translation gives CASSLVPSYEQYF.

V usage is TRBV15 and J usage is TRBJ2-1; TRBD1 agrees at 8 bases. Unmatched junction bases numbered 3, after V lost 5 bases and J lost 9 bases. The V gene's germline CDR1 is LNHNV and CDR2 YYDKDF (reference sequence). The CDR3 runs to 12 residues. CDR3 nucleotides: TGTGCCACCAGCGGACAGGGAAGTGAGCAGTTCTTC. As protein: CATSGQGSEQFF.

The rearrangement uses TRBV5-4 and TRBJ2-5; 8 bases match TRBD2. Germline V lookup: CDR1 SGHNT, CDR2 YYREEE (reference sequence). Trimming removed 4 bases from V and 3 bases from J; junction bases left unmatched: 11. This CDR3 comprises 16 residues. In DNA, the CDR3 is TGTGCCAGCAGCCGTAACGGGAGGGCGGTAAAAGAGACCCAGTACTTC. Translation: CASSRNGRAVKETQYF.

Points on this clone: At one of its ends the junction is not consistent with the germline gene, which may arise from a read error. The V call is TRBV7-7, the J call TRBJ2-1; D is unclear. CDR1 is SSHAT, CDR2 FNYEAQ, per germline (reference sequence). The CDR3 is 15 amino acids. CDR3 bases: TGTGCTAGCAGCTTAGGATCGGGCAGGAACAATGAGCAGTTCTTC. Encoded protein: CASSLGSGRNNEQFF.

The rearrangement links TRBV5-1 to TRBJ2-2; D is uncertain. Germline V gene data show CDR1 as SGHRS and CDR2 as YFSETQ. This CDR3 comprises 12 residues. V shed 3 bases and J shed 3 bases, with 3 bases lying between them. CDR3 in DNA: TGCGCCAGCAGCTACGACACCGGGGAGCTGTTTTTT. Residues: CASSYDTGELFF.

This clone was seen only once. V usage is TRBV10-3 and J usage is TRBJ2-2, with TRBD1 matching over 7 bases. This CDR3 comprises 15 residues. Losses at the gene ends were 7 bases for V and 0 bases for J; bases not matched to a gene: 5. The V gene's germline CDR1 is ENHRY and CDR2 SYGVKD. CDR3 sequence reads: CAITKTGTNTGELFF. In nucleotides, the CDR3 is TGTGCCATCACTAAGACAGGGACGAACACCGGGGAGCTGTTTTTT.

This chain links TRBV7-9 with TRBJ1-5, with D possibly being TRBD1 (5 bases). The CDR3 sequence is 15 residues long. The germline V gene encodes CDR1 SEHNR and CDR2 FQNEAQ (reference sequence). The ends were cut back, 1 base at V and 0 bases at J, with 7 bases in the middle. CDR3 amino acids: CASSLDGTSNQPQHF. The CDR3 DNA sequence: TGTGCCAGCAGCTTAGACGGGACTAGCAATCAGCCCCAGCATTTT.

The chain is built from TRBV28 and TRBJ1-2; TRBD1 aligns across 9 bases. CDR1 and CDR2 (germline): MDHEN, SYDVKM. V was pared by 5 bases and J by 8 bases, with 9 bases of the junction left unmatched. The CDR3 sequence is 14 residues long. The CDR3 is CASSHRGRSPGYTF. The CDR3 nucleotides read TGTGCCAGCAGTCACAGGGGGCGCTCTCCCGGCTACACCTTC.

The genes are TRBV9 and TRBJ1-2; D is uncertain. The V gene's germline CDR1 is SGDLS and CDR2 YYNGEE. V was cut by 0 bases and J by 5 bases, with 8 bases left in between. The CDR3 is 13 residues long. CDR3 in DNA: TGTGCCAGCAGCGTAGCAGGTGATTATGGCTACACCTTC. Translating it yields CASSVAGDYGYTF.

The gene calls are TRBV5-1 and TRBJ2-1; TRBD2 matches at 8 bases. Germline assignment: CDR1 SGHRS and CDR2 YFSETQ. The CDR3 consists of 16 residues. J was trimmed by 0 bases and V by 0 bases; bases with no gene match: 2. DNA of the CDR3: TGCGCCAGCAGCTTGGTAGCGGGATCCTCCTACAATGAGCAGTTCTTC. Translated: CASSLVAGSSYNEQFF.

The genes are TRBV28 and TRBJ2-7, with 9 bases identical to TRBD1. The CDR3 runs to 14 residues. Germline lookup yields CDR1 MDHEN and CDR2 SYDVKM. J gave up 5 bases and V 5 bases, and 7 bases lay outside the gene matches. This chain's CDR3 is CASSRQGVRNEQYF. The CDR3 DNA follows: TGTGCCAGCAGTCGACAGGGGGTGAGGAACGAGCAGTACTTC.

V and J are TRBV5-6 and TRBJ2-1; D is undetermined. Trimming removed 2 bases at V and 6 bases at J, with 12 bases between. The germline CDR1 and CDR2 sequences are SGHDT and YYEEEE. The CDR3 covers 14 residues. CDR3: CASSFGVSGNEQFF. The CDR3, as DNA: TGTGCCAGCAGCTTTGGGGTATCGGGCAATGAGCAGTTCTTC. Looking up the rest from reference TRBV5-6 and TRBJ2-1 gives the full variable domain: DAGVTQSPTHLIKTRGQQVTLRCSPKSGHDTVSWYQQALGQGPQFIFQYYEEEERQRGNFPDRFSGHQFPNYSSELNVNALLLGDSALYLCASSFGVSGNEQFFGPGTRLTVL.

CDR3 region: CASSLGNPYEQYF. In DNA form, the CDR3 reads TGTGCCAGCAGTTTAGGGAACCCCTACGAGCAGTACTTC. The chain carries TRBV27 and TRBJ2-7; D is uncertain. V was clipped by 2 bases and J by 2 bases, with 7 bases between them. Germline V lookup: CDR1 MNHEY, CDR2 SMNVEV (reference sequence). The CDR3 is made up of 13 amino acids.

This chain connects TRBV18 to TRBJ2-7; no firm D call. The CDR3 runs 13 residues. Looked up from germline, CDR1 is KGHSH and CDR2 is LQKENI. The V gene lost 6 bases and the J gene lost 6 bases, with 15 bases spanning the gap. This chain's CDR3 is CASSTGSILEQYF. CDR3 coding DNA: TGTGCCAGCTCCACCGGTTCCATTCTCGAGCAGTACTTC.

The chain links TRBV29-1 to TRBJ2-1; D call uncertain. Between the trimmed V and J ends, which lost 4 bases and 6 bases, there was a span of 10 bases. Germline lookup yields CDR1 SQVTM and CDR2 ANQGSEA. This CDR3 comprises 12 residues. The CDR3 DNA is TGCAGCGTTGCCCCCACCAGCAATGAGCAGTTCTTC. Protein: CSVAPTSNEQFF.

This clone appeared a few times. V usage is TRBV6-4 and J usage is TRBJ2-7; D gene unclear. CDR1 MRHNA and CDR2 SNTAGT come from the germline V gene. V gave up 4 bases and J gave up 3 bases, with 10 bases separating them. The CDR3 has 13 residues. The CDR3 DNA sequence: TGTGCCAGCAGTGGTCGACACCTCTACGAGCAGTACGTC. It yields the protein CASSGRHLYEQYV.

This clone has only a few counts. J is TRBJ2-1 and V is TRBV4-1, with 12 bases lining up with TRBD2. The length of the CDR3 is 15 residues. Germline V gene lookup returns CDR1 MGHRA and CDR2 YSYEKL. With 2 bases clipped from V and 9 bases from J, the junction kept 5 bases outside the gene matches. This CDR3 reads CASSQSPSGRAEQFF. For the CDR3, the DNA is TGCGCCAGCAGCCAATCCCCTAGCGGGAGGGCTGAGCAGTTCTTC.

The chain links TRBV28 to TRBJ2-3; D is ambiguous. V dropped 3 bases and J dropped 3 bases, with 7 bases sitting between them. Per the germline V gene, CDR1 is MDHEN and CDR2 is SYDVKM. The CDR3 has 13 residues. CDR3 loop: CASSFSSTDTQYF. CDR3 DNA: TGTGCCAGCAGTTTTTCGAGTACAGATACGCAGTATTTT.

The chain couples TRBV18 to TRBJ1-4; D remains unclear. This CDR3 has 16 residues. Trimming shortened V by 5 bases and J by 1 base, and 14 bases separated the two germline ends. In germline, CDR1 is KGHSH, CDR2 LQKENI. CDR3 amino acids: CASSSVRTLTNEKLFF. As DNA, the CDR3 is TGTGCCAGCTCATCTGTTCGGACTTTAACTAATGAAAAACTGTTTTTT.

The V and J genes are TRBV19 and TRBJ2-1, with 8 bases that match TRBD2. Germline V gene lookup returns CDR1 LNHDA and CDR2 SQIVND (reference sequence). V lost 9 bases and J lost 9; bases outside the gene matches: 16. The CDR3 runs to 15 residues. The CDR3 DNA reads as TGTGCCAGCCGATGGAGTAGCGGGATTGAAGGTGAGCAGTTCTTC. This translates into CASRWSSGIEGEQFF.

This chain connects TRBV11-2 to TRBJ2-5, with D maybe TRBD2 (5 bases). Between the trimmed V and J ends, which lost 0 bases and 4 bases, there was a span of 12 bases. Germline values: CDR1 SGHAT, CDR2 FQNNGV. The CDR3 consists of 15 residues. The CDR3 nucleotides read TGTGCCAGCAGCTTAGAGGGAGTACGCCGAGAGACCCAGTACTTC. It translates to CASSLEGVRRETQYF.

The gene calls are TRBV5-1 and TRBJ2-1, with D tentatively TRBD1 (5 bases). This CDR3 comprises 14 residues. The V and J ends lost 0 bases and 3 bases respectively, with 7 bases between them. CDR1 is SGHRS, CDR2 YFSETQ, per germline. DNA of the CDR3: TGCGCCAGCAGCTTGGACGACAGCTACAATGAGCAGTTCTTC. Protein: CASSLDDSYNEQFF. Based on the CDR3 plus reference TRBV5-1 and TRBJ2-1, the full variable domain is KAGVTQTPRYLIKTRGQQVTLSCSPISGHRSVSWYQQTPGQGLQFLFEYFSETQRNKGNFPGRFSGRQFSNSRSEMNVSTLELGDSALYLCASSLDDSYNEQFFGPGTRLTVL.

This clone came up a few times. The V gene is TRBV28, the J gene TRBJ1-2; 11 nucleotides align to TRBD1. CDR1 and CDR2 (germline): MDHEN, SYDVKM. CDR3 length: 14 residues. The V gene end was trimmed by 10 bases and the J gene end by 4 bases; junction bases not matched to a gene: 8. CDR3 bases: TGTGCCACCTCTCCGGGACAGGGGGGCTATGGCTACACCTTC. Translating it yields CATSPGQGGYGYTF.

CDR3 residues: CASSPQGASNQPQHF. The DNA of the CDR3 is TGTGCCAGCAGCCCACAGGGGGCCAGCAATCAGCCCCAGCATTTT. The rearrangement links TRBV5-6 to TRBJ1-5, with 9 bases lining up with TRBD1. The CDR3 has 15 amino acids. J gave up 1 base and V 4 bases, and 3 bases lay outside the gene matches. CDR1 SGHDT and CDR2 YYEEEE come from the germline V gene.

This chain joins TRBV18 and TRBJ2-7; 8 positions agree with TRBD1. CDR1 is KGHSH and CDR2 is LQKENI in the germline V gene. The CDR3 loop spans 15 amino acids. Trimming cost V 6 bases and J 0 bases; bases outside gene matches: 7. The CDR3, as DNA: TGTGCCAGCTCGCGAACAGGGGGAAGCTCCTACGAGCAGTACTTC. This encodes CASSRTGGSSYEQYF. Supplemented by reference TRBV18 and TRBJ2-7, the full variable domain reads NAGVMQNPRHLVRRRGQEARLRCSPMKGHSHVYWYRQLPEEGLKFMVYLQKENIIDESGMPKERFSAEFPKEGPSILRIQQVVRGDSAAYFCASSRTGGSSYEQYFGPGTRLTVT.

V gene TRBV27 combines with J gene TRBJ2-1, with 9 bases identical to TRBD2. The germline V gene has CDR1 MNHEY and CDR2 SMNVEV (reference sequence). The J segment lost 7 bases and the V segment lost 7 bases, leaving 8 bases of the junction unmatched. CDR3 length equals 14 residues. The CDR3 bases are TGTGCCAGCACCCCAAGCGGGAGGTATAATGAGCAGTTCTTC. Its protein product is CASTPSGRYNEQFF.

CDR3 nucleotide sequence: TGTGCCAGCAGTACCCGACTAGCGGGGTCCTACAATGAGCAGTTCTTC. It encodes CASSTRLAGSYNEQFF. The chain has TRBV27 and TRBJ2-1, with 11 bases matching TRBD2. Trimming took 5 bases from V and 1 from J; bases not matched to a gene: 4. Germline V gene data show CDR1 as MNHEY and CDR2 as SMNVEV (reference sequence). The CDR3 runs to 16 residues.

This clone was found a few times. The chain combines TRBV6-1 with TRBJ2-7, with no clear D. V was trimmed by 3 bases and J by 3 bases, leaving 6 bases between them. Per the germline V gene, CDR1 is MNHNS and CDR2 is SASEGT. The CDR3 spans 12 residues. Written as DNA, the CDR3 is TGTGCCAGCAGTGAGGCCCGCTACGAGCAGTACGTC. Protein product: CASSEARYEQYV.